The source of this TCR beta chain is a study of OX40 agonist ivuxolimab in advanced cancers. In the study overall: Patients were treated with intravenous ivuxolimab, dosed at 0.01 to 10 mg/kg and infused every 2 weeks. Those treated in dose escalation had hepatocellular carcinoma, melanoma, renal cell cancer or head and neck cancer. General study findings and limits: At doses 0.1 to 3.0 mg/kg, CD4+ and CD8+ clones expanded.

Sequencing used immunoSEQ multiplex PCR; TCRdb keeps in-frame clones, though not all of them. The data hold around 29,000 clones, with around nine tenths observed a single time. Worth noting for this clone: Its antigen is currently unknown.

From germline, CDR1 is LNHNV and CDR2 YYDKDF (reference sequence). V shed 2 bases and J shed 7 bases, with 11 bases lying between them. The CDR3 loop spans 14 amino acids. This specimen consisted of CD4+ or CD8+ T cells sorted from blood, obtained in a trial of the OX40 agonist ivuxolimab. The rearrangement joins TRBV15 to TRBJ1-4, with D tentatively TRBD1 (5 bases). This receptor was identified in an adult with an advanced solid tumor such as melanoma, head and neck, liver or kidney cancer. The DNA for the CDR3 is TGTGCCACCAGCAGAACCGGGGGGACTGAAAAACTGTTTTTT. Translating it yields CATSRTGGTEKLFF.